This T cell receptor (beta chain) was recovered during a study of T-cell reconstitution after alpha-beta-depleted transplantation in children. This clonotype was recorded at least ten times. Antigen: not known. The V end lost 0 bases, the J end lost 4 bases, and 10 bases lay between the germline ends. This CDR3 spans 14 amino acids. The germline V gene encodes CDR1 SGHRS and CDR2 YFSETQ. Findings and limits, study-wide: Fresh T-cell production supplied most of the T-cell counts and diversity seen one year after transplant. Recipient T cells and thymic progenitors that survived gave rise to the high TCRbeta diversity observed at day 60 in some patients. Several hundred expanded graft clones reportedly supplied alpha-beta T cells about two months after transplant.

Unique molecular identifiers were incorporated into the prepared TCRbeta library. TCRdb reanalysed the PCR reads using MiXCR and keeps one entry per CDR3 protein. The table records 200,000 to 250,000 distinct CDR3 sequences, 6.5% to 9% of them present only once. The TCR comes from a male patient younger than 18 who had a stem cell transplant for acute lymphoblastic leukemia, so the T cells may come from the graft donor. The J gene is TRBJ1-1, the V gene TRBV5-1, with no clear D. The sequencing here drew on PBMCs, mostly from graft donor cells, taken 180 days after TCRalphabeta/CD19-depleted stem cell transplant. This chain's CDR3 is CASSLGSAITEAFF. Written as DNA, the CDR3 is TGCGCCAGCAGCTTGGGGTCAGCTATCACTGAAGCTTTCTTT.